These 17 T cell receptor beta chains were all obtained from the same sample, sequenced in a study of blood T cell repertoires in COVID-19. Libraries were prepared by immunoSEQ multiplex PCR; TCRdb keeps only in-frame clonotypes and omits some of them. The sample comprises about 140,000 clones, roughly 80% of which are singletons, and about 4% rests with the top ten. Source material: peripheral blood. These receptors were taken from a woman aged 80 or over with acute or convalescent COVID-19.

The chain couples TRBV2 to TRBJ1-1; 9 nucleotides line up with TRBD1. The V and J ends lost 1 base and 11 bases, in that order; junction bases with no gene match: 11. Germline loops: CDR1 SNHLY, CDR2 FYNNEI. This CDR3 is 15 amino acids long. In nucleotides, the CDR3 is TGTGCCAGCAGTGAAGTGGGACAGGGTAGTATCGGGGCTTTCTTT. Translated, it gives CASSEVGQGSIGAFF. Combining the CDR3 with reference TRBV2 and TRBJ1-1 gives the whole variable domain EPEVTQTPSHQVTQMGQEVILRCVPISNHLYFYWYRQILGQKVEFLVSFYNNEISEKSEIFDDQFSVERPDGSNFTLKIRSTKLEDSAMYFCASSEVGQGSIGAFFGQGTRLTVV.

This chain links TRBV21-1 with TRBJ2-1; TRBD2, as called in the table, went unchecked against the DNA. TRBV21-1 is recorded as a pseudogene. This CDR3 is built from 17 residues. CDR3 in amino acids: CASSKRTSGTKGAEQFF. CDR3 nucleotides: TGTGCCAGCAGCAAAAGGACTAGCGGGACAAAAGGGGCTGAGCAGTTCTTC.

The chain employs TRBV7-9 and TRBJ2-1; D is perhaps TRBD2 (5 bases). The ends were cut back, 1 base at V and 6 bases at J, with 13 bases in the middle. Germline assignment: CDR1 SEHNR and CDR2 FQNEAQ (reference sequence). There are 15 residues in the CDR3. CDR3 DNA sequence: TGTGCCAGCAGCTTAGGAGGTGGGCGGGTCAATGAGCAGTTCTTC. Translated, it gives CASSLGGGRVNEQFF. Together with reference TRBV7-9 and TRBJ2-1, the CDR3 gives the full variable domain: DTGVSQNPRHKITKRGQNVTFRCDPISEHNRLYWYRQTLGQGPEFLTYFQNEAQLEKSRLLSDRFSAERPKGSFSTLEIQRTEQGDSAMYLCASSLGGGRVNEQFFGPGTRLTVL.

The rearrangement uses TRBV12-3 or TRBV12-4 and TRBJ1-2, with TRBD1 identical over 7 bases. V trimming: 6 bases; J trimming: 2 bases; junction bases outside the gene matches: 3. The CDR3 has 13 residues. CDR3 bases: TGTGCCAGCAGCCCGGGACAGAACTATGGCTACACCTTC. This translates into CASSPGQNYGYTF.

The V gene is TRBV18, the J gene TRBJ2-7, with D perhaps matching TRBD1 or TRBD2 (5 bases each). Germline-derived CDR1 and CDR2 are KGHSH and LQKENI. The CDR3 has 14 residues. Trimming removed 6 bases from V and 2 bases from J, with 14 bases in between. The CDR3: CASSPGRAAYEQYF. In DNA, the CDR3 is TGTGCCAGCTCCCCAGGGCGGGCGGCCTACGAGCAGTACTTC.

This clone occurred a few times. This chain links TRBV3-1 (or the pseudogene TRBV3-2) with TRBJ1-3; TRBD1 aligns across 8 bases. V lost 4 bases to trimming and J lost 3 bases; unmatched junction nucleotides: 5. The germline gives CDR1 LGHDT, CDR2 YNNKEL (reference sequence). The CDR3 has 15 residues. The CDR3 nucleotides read TGTGCCAGCAGCCCATGGACAGGGTATGGAAACACCATATATTTT. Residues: CASSPWTGYGNTIYF.

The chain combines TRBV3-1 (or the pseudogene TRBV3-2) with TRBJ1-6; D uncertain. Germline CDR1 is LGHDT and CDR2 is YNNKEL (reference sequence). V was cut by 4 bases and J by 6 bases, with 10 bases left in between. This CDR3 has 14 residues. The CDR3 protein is CASSRATVNSPLHF. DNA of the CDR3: TGTGCCAGCAGCCGGGCCACAGTTAATTCACCCCTCCACTTT.

CDR3 sequence: CASSQAFFRTGNYGYTF. The DNA of the CDR3 is TGTGCCAGCAGCCAAGCTTTTTTCAGGACAGGGAACTATGGCTACACCTTC. The chain combines TRBV3-1 (or the pseudogene TRBV3-2) with TRBJ1-2; 8 bases align to TRBD1. V gave up 1 base and J gave up 2 bases; unmatched junction bases: 9. This CDR3 contains 17 residues. Germline-derived CDR1 and CDR2 are LGHDT and YNNKEL (reference sequence).

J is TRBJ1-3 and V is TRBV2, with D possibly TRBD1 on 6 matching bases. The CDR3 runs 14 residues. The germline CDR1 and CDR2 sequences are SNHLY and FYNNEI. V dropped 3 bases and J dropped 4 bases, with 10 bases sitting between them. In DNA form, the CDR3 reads TGTGCCAGCAGTGAGGCAGGGGAAGGAAACACCATATATTTT. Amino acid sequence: CASSEAGEGNTIYF.

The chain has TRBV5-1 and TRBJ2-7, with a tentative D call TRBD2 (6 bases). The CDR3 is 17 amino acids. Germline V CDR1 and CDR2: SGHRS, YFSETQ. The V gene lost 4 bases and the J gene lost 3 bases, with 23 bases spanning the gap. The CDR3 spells CASSLNRFSGVGYEQYF. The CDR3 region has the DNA TGCGCCAGCAGCCTAAATCGATTTTCGGGAGTCGGCTACGAGCAGTACTTC.

The CDR3 loop reads CATSDSTSSYEQYF. Here the CDR3 DNA reads TGTGCCACATCGGACAGTACCAGCTCCTACGAGCAGTACTTC. The chain is built from TRBV6-5 and TRBJ2-7; D is possibly TRBD1 (6 bases). The CDR3 sequence is 14 residues long. V was clipped by 10 bases and J by 0 bases, with 16 bases between them. CDR1 MNHEY and CDR2 SVGAGI come from the germline V gene.

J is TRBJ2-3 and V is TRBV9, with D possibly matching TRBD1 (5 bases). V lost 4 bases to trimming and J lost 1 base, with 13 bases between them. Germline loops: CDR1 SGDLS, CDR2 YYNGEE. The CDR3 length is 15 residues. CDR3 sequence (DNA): TGTGCCAGCAGCCGCAGGGATGAGGGCACAGATACGCAGTATTTT. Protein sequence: CASSRRDEGTDTQYF.

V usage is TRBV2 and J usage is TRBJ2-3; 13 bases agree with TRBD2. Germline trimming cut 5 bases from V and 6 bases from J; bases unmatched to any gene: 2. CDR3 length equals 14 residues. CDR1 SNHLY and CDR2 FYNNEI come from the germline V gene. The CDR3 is CASSRTSGSDTQYF. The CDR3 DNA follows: TGTGCCAGCAGTAGGACTAGCGGGAGTGATACGCAGTATTTT.

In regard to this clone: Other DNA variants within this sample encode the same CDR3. The CDR3 coding sequence is TGTGCCAGCAGCTTAGGGGCGAACACTGAAGCTTTCTTT. This sequence encodes CASSLGANTEAFF. V usage is TRBV11-2 and J usage is TRBJ1-1, with D unclear. Germline values: CDR1 SGHAT, CDR2 FQNNGV. The V gene lost 1 base and the J gene lost 1 base, with 4 bases spanning the gap. The CDR3 is 13 residues long.

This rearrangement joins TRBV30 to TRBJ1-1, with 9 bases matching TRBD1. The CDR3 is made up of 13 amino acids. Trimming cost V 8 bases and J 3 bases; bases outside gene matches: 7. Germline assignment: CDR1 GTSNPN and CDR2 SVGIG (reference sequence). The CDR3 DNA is TGTGCCGGGAACAGGGGGCTGGACACTGAAGCTTTCTTT. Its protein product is CAGNRGLDTEAFF.

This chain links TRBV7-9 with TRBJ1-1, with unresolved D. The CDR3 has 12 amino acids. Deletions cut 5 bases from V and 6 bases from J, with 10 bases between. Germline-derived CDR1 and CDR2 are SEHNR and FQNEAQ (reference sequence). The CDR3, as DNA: TGTGCCAGCAGCCCCTACGACTCTGAAGCTTTCTTT. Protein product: CASSPYDSEAFF.

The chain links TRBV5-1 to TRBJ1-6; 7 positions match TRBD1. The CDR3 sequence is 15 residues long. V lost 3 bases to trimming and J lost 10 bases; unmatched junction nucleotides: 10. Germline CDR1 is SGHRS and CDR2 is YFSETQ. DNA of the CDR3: TGCGCCAGCAGCTCACAGACAGGGCAGGGATCACCCCTCCACTTT. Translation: CASSSQTGQGSPLHF.